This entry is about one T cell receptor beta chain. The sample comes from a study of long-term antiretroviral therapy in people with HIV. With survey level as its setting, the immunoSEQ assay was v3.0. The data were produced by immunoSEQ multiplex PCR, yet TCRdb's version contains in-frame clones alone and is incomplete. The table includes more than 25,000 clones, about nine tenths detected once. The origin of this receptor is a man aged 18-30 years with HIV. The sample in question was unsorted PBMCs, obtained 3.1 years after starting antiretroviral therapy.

CDR3 amino acids: CASSISGGVETQYF. In DNA, the CDR3 is TGTGCCAGCAGCATTAGCGGGGGGGTGGAGACCCAGTACTTC. The chain employs TRBV6-5 and TRBJ2-5, with 11 bases identical to TRBD2. CDR3 length equals 14 residues. The J segment lost 5 bases and the V segment lost 6 bases, leaving 5 bases of the junction unmatched. CDR1 and CDR2 from the germline V gene are MNHEY and SVGAGI.